The T cell receptor (beta chain) under discussion was sequenced for a study of tumor-infiltrating lymphocytes in primary liver carcinoma. Whole-study context: Lesions, classed as T1-T3 N0M0, spanned about 4 to 10 cm across. The study's findings and limits: Merely some 8-24% of top clones spanned all five tumor regions. Tumor-adjacent and tumor-blood pairs overlapped less than tumor region pairs did.

This clonotype was observed many times. Antigen: not known. From around 530 ng of total RNA, TCR beta-specific cDNA was reverse-transcribed using a constant-region primer. Employing slightly modified ARM-PCR, three nested multiplex PCR rounds were run, and these gave rise to the TCR beta libraries. Researchers ran the first two PCR rounds for about 11 cycles each with TRBV1-TRBV30 forward primers and a C-beta reverse primer. One entry per CDR3 protein, called by TCRdb with MiXCR from the multiplex PCR reads. The data show 40,000 to 55,000 distinct CDR3 sequences, about three quarters seen once. The tissue used was unsorted bulk material of roughly 17-34 mg. RNA and DNA were co-extracted from it with the AllPrep DNA/RNA mini kit. The germline V and J ends were trimmed by 2 bases and 0 bases, with 18 bases remaining between them. Germline assignment: CDR1 SEHNR and CDR2 FQNEAQ (reference sequence). The CDR3 loop spans 18 amino acids.

The J gene is TRBJ2-3, the V gene TRBV7-9; a possible D gene is TRBD1 (5 bases). The TCR originated in a man aged 40-49 years with primary liver carcinoma and hepatitis B virus infection. What was sequenced was liver tumor tissue from sampling region 5. The subset: tumor region T5, tumor centre. In DNA, the CDR3 is TGTGCCAGCAGCTTAAAACGGCAGGGTCTCTCTAGCACAGATACGCAGTATTTT. Translating gives CASSLKRQGLSSTDTQYF.